The source of this T cell receptor (beta chain) is a study of T cells after posttransplantation cyclophosphamide. Points from the study as a whole: TRB clonality was highly associated with recipient CMV seropositivity and reactivation.

With regard to this clone: The antigen is unknown.

The method was immunoSEQ multiplex PCR; TCRdb's version includes in-frame clones alone and lacks a portion of them. The repertoire holds approximately 32,000 clones, roughly 90% seen once, with more than 13% in the top ten. V trimming: 4 bases; J trimming: 7 bases; junction bases outside the gene matches: 14. The CDR3 has 17 amino acids. The sample consisted of PBMCs. This chain connects TRBV5-3 to TRBJ1-6; TRBD1 matches 7 bases. TRBV5-3 is designated an ORF whose function remains uncertain. The origin of this receptor is a woman in her forties with a blood cancer, CMV-positive, and with a related stem cell donor. CDR3 sequence reads: CARSPPPTGAHNSPLHF. For the CDR3, the DNA is TGTGCCAGAAGCCCGCCCCCCACAGGGGCCCACAATTCACCCCTCCACTTT.